A selection of T cell receptor beta chains follows, all from one sample in a study of Ad26.COV2.S vaccination and SARS-CoV-2 variants. Using immunoSEQ multiplex PCR, the repertoire was profiled, and TCRdb retains in-frame clones only, with some absent. The data show 300,000 to 400,000 clones, approximately 90% seen once. Sequenced here: peripheral blood, sampled in a trial of Ad26.COV2.S vaccine versus placebo. Source of these receptors: a person aged 18-65 years who received the Ad26.COV2.S COVID-19 vaccine or a placebo. Each CDR3 is given without its conserved first and last residue.

>TRBJ1-1|TRBV5-6
ASRDRGPEAF
>TRBJ1-5|TRBV27
ASSYGRGNQPQH
>TRBJ2-6|TRBV19
ASSILDRGPGANVLT
>TRBJ1-5|TRBV6-5
ASSTGTGGQPQH
>TRBJ1-3|TRBV30
AWNTATTSGNTIY
>TRBJ1-5|TRBV6-5
ASSPLIGSNQPQH
>TRBJ1-1|TRBV7-3
ASSLFPRGTEAF
>TRBJ2-3|TRBV28
ASSLSLDSTSTDTQY
>TRBJ1-3|TRBV7-9
ASSRAGAGNTIY
>TRBJ2-2|TRBV4-3
ASSHGGQGNTGELF
>TRBJ2-2|TRBV5-4
ASSPVADKNTGELF
>TRBJ1-2|TRBV4-3
ASSYRGYGYT
>TRBJ1-2|TRBV19
ASSIIQEINYGYT
>TRBJ1-1|TRBV29-1
SVEWTVNTEAF
>TRBJ1-3|TRBV7-9
ASSLAEGGNTIY
>TRBJ1-2|TRBV13
ASSIPDRGHGYT
>TRBJ2-3|TRBV3-1/TRBV3-2
ASSLWTSGGATDTQY
>TRBJ2-7|TRBV28
ASIARVQHEQY
>TRBJ1-2|TRBV7-2
ASSLVLPNYGYT
>TRBJ2-5|TRBV5-1
ASSRAGAMIQETQY
>TRBJ2-3|TRBV12-1
ASSRPDTQY
>TRBJ2-2|TRBV11-2
ASSLGGPGELF
>TRBJ1-5|TRBV7-2
ASSLRLAGNQPQH